The clone carrying this TCR beta chain showed up many times. What it recognizes is unknown. V was shortened by 3 bases and J by 2 bases, with 11 bases between the two germline ends. This CDR3 is 15 amino acids long. Germline-derived CDR1 and CDR2 are LNHDA and SQIVND (reference sequence). These data originate in a study of prognosis after radiotherapy for stage I lung cancer. Study details: Radiotherapy preceded distant metastases in a few patients (median roughly 7 months); 15 showed no significant progression.

Two separate time points each saw a draw of roughly 5.8 milliliters of peripheral blood. Amplification of the TCR beta CDR3 (from genomic DNA) was done by two-round multiplex PCR. Initially, in first-round PCR, primers specific to each TRBV and TRBJ gene were used. TCRdb re-analysed the multiplex PCR reads in MiXCR, keeping a single row per CDR3 protein. This sample has nearly 20,000 distinct CDR3 sequences; roughly a quarter occur once, and the top ten carry 22%. General observations from the study: Unique TCR clone counts fell after stereotactic body radiation therapy, median around 10,000 versus 6,900. Following stereotactic body radiation therapy, patients who went on to develop distant metastases had lower Shannon entropy.

This rearrangement joins TRBV19 to TRBJ1-5; no firm D call. The source was PBMCs, collected before or after stereotactic body radiation therapy (not recorded which). This sequence originates from a donor at least 50 years old with non-small cell lung cancer. The CDR3: CASSIMGIGNQPQHF. As DNA, the CDR3 is TGTGCCAGTAGTATTATGGGCATTGGCAATCAGCCCCAGCATTTT.